A single sample is the source of the 9 T cell receptor beta chains below, sequenced in a study of cytomegalovirus exposure and HLA in healthy donors. The PCR was carried out with 60 Vbeta primers and 13 Jbeta primers. Assay used: immunoSEQ multiplex PCR; TCRdb lists only in-frame clones, some missing. Of under 200,000 clones in the sample, around 88% are singletons; the top ten hold around 0.31%. Sequences were obtained from PBMCs. The receptors derive from a woman younger than 45 in good health and CMV-seronegative.

This chain joins TRBV11-3 and TRBJ2-3, with D unclear. CDR1 is SGHNT and CDR2 is YENEEA in the germline V gene. The germline V and J ends were trimmed by 1 base and 3 bases, with 11 bases remaining between them. The CDR3 contains 15 residues. The CDR3 reads CASSLGGEQTDTQYF. The CDR3, as DNA: TGTGCCAGCAGCTTAGGAGGAGAGCAAACAGATACGCAGTATTTT.

The chain carries TRBV28 and TRBJ2-7; TRBD2 agrees at 9 bases. Looked up from germline, CDR1 is MDHEN and CDR2 is SYDVKM. This CDR3 spans 17 amino acids. Losses at the gene ends were 5 bases for V and 2 bases for J; bases not matched to a gene: 13. In nucleotides, the CDR3 is TGTGCCAGCAGTCCACATCCCGACAGCGGGGGGCCCTACGAGCAGTACTTC. Protein: CASSPHPDSGGPYEQYF.

The table lists this clone with a few counts. The genes are TRBV10-3 and TRBJ2-5; TRBD2 might be the D (5 bases). The germline V and J ends were trimmed by 0 bases and 3 bases, with 5 bases remaining between them. This CDR3 has 13 residues. CDR1 is ENHRY, CDR2 SYGVKD, per germline. The CDR3 coding sequence is TGTGCCATCAGTGAGTCGAGGGAAGAGACCCAGTACTTC. Its protein is CAISESREETQYF.

The rearrangement links TRBV7-9 to TRBJ2-7, with D tentatively TRBD2 (6 bases). In germline, CDR1 is SEHNR, CDR2 FQNEAQ (reference sequence). Trimming pared 5 bases from V and 12 bases from J, leaving 17 bases between. The CDR3 is 12 amino acids. CDR3 sequence: CASSPQAQGLYF. The DNA for the CDR3 is TGTGCCAGCAGCCCTCAGGCCCAGGGACTGTACTTC.

The chain recombines TRBV28 with TRBJ1-6, with a possible D match to TRBD1 (5 bases). Germline CDR1 and CDR2: MDHEN and SYDVKM. The CDR3 sequence is 14 residues long. V lost 3 bases and J 5 bases, leaving 8 bases between the germline ends. In DNA, the CDR3 is TGTGCCAGCAGTTTCAACAGGAATAATTCACCCCTCCACTTT. It yields the protein CASSFNRNNSPLHF.

Worth noting for this clone: At one of its ends the junction is not consistent with the germline gene, which may arise from a read error. The same CDR3 can be traced to other DNA sequences in this sample. CDR3 DNA: TGCGCCAGCAGCTTGGAGGGGATGAACACTGAGGCTTTCTTT. Protein sequence: CASSLEGMNTEAFF. V gene TRBV5-1 combines with J gene TRBJ1-1; tentative D call: TRBD1 (5 bases). The V gene's germline CDR1 is SGHRS and CDR2 YFSETQ. The CDR3 extends over 14 amino acids.

The rearrangement joins TRBV10-3 to TRBJ1-2; D call uncertain. Trimming left V 0 bases short and J 8 bases short, with 16 bases between. CDR1 and CDR2 from the germline V gene are ENHRY and SYGVKD. This CDR3 contains 15 residues. The CDR3 spells CAISESSNPPRGYTF. CDR3 DNA sequence: TGTGCCATCAGTGAGTCGTCAAATCCTCCTCGGGGCTACACCTTC.

The chain links TRBV10-3 to TRBJ2-7, with 9 positions matching TRBD2. V was pared by 0 bases and J by 0 bases, with 12 bases of the junction left unmatched. The CDR3 runs to 19 residues. The germline gives CDR1 ENHRY, CDR2 SYGVKD. The CDR3: CAISESKTSGFQFSYEQYF. CDR3 DNA sequence: TGTGCCATCAGTGAGTCGAAGACTAGCGGATTCCAATTCTCCTACGAGCAGTACTTC.

This chain joins TRBV2 and TRBJ1-1; 8 bases are shared with TRBD1. This CDR3 spans 15 amino acids. Losses at the gene ends were 5 bases for V and 3 bases for J; bases not matched to a gene: 8. Looked up from germline, CDR1 is SNHLY and CDR2 is FYNNEI. CDR3 sequence reads: CASSPRTGKDTEAFF. For the CDR3, the DNA is TGTGCCAGCAGTCCACGGACAGGGAAGGACACTGAAGCTTTCTTT. The whole variable domain, filled in from reference TRBV2 and TRBJ1-1, reads EPEVTQTPSHQVTQMGQEVILRCVPISNHLYFYWYRQILGQKVEFLVSFYNNEISEKSEIFDDQFSVERPDGSNFTLKIRSTKLEDSAMYFCASSPRTGKDTEAFFGQGTRLTVV.